A selection of T cell receptor beta chains follows, all from one sample in a study of cytomegalovirus exposure and HLA in healthy donors. Method: immunoSEQ multiplex PCR; TCRdb's copy keeps in-frame clones and lacks some. Its table records some 200,000 clones. The specimen sequenced was PBMCs. Receptors were obtained from a man aged 25 to 45 in good health and CMV-seronegative. Each CDR3 is given with its conserved first and last residue. The D gene is left open where the match is weak.

D gene: TRBD2
J gene: TRBJ2-3
V gene: TRBV10-2
CDR3 length: 15
CDR3 DNA: TGCGCCAGCAGTGATGCGGGGGTATACACAGATACGCAGTATTTT
CDR3 protein: CASSDAGVYTDTQYF

D gene: NA
J gene: TRBJ2-1
V gene: TRBV27
CDR3 length: 13
CDR3 DNA: TGTGCCAGCAGTTTACAGGGGACCCATGAGCAGTTCTTC
CDR3 protein: CASSLQGTHEQFF

D gene: NA
J gene: TRBJ1-1
V gene: TRBV28
CDR3 length: 15
CDR3 DNA: TGTGCCAGCAGTGGTTCAGGACAGTTGAACACTGAAGCTTTCTTT
CDR3 protein: CASSGSGQLNTEAFF

D gene: NA
J gene: TRBJ2-7
V gene: TRBV5-6
CDR3 length: 13
CDR3 DNA: TGTGCCAGCAGCTACTCGAGGGGGGGCGAGCAGTACTTC
CDR3 protein: CASSYSRGGEQYF

D gene: TRBD1
J gene: TRBJ2-1
V gene: TRBV6-5
CDR3 length: 15
CDR3 DNA: TGTGCCAGCAGGAACCGACAGGGGGCCAACAATGAGCAGTTCTTC
CDR3 protein: CASRNRQGANNEQFF

D gene: NA
J gene: TRBJ2-4
V gene: TRBV15
CDR3 length: 17
CDR3 DNA: TGTGCCACCAGCAGAGACGACAGCTCCCTAGCCAAAAACATTCAGTACTTC
CDR3 protein: CATSRDDSSLAKNIQYF

D gene: NA
J gene: TRBJ1-2
V gene: TRBV9
CDR3 length: 15
CDR3 DNA: TGTGCCAGCAGCGTAGCTTTTGGGGGGGCGAATGGCTACACCTTC
CDR3 protein: CASSVAFGGANGYTF

D gene: TRBD2
J gene: TRBJ2-1
V gene: TRBV6-5
CDR3 length: 15
CDR3 DNA: TGTGCCAGCAGTTCCAGCGGGGGAGATTACAATGAGCAGTTCTTC
CDR3 protein: CASSSSGGDYNEQFF

D gene: TRBD1
J gene: TRBJ2-3
V gene: TRBV27
CDR3 length: 16
CDR3 DNA: TGTGCCAGCAGTTTTCGACAGGGTGGGGGCACAGATACGCAGTATTTT
CDR3 protein: CASSFRQGGGTDTQYF

D gene: NA
J gene: TRBJ2-7
V gene: TRBV11-2
CDR3 length: 15
CDR3 DNA: TGTGCCAGCAGCTTAGTGTCCGATGCTACCCTCGAGCAGTACTTC
CDR3 protein: CASSLVSDATLEQYF

D gene: TRBD2
J gene: TRBJ2-1
V gene: TRBV30
CDR3 length: 13
CDR3 DNA: TGTGCCTGGATACAAGCGGGAGGACGAGAGCAGTTCTTC
CDR3 protein: CAWIQAGGREQFF

D gene: NA
J gene: TRBJ1-2
V gene: TRBV28
CDR3 length: 15
CDR3 DNA: TGTGCCAGCAGTCCGGAGGGGGGGCTAAACTATGGCTACACCTTC
CDR3 protein: CASSPEGGLNYGYTF

D gene: TRBD2
J gene: TRBJ2-1
V gene: TRBV5-1
CDR3 length: 15
CDR3 DNA: TGCGCCAGCAGCTTGAGGTCTAGCGGGAACCATGAGCAGTTCTTC
CDR3 protein: CASSLRSSGNHEQFF